This TCR beta chain was sequenced for a study of T cell responses to AZD1222 COVID-19 vaccine. Across the whole study: Second-dose intervals near 4 or 12 weeks were combined.

General observations from the study: Seropositive status at baseline applied to only five to seven AZD1222 recipients. Reportedly, close to half of spike-specific TCRs are directed against unmutated variant regions. Vaccine-associated CD4 TCRs spanned spike, dominant at 160-218 and 743-854.

Sequenced by immunoSEQ multiplex PCR; TCRdb stores in-frame clones only, minus some. The repertoire has tens of thousands of clones, approximately 85% of them found once; the top ten carry roughly 5%. By its share, this clone is large. The antigen remains unidentified. The CDR3 has 15 amino acids. The V and J ends lost 2 bases and 4 bases, in that order; junction bases with no gene match: 1. Germline V gives CDR1 MNHNS, CDR2 SASEGT. The material was peripheral blood, obtained on day 0 of AZD1222 vaccination. The J gene is TRBJ2-3, the V gene TRBV6-1; 12 bases fit TRBD2. The TCR originated in an adult in good health. CDR3: CASSELAGGPDTQYF. In DNA form, the CDR3 reads TGTGCCAGCAGTGAACTAGCGGGGGGGCCAGATACGCAGTATTTT.